This T cell receptor (beta chain) was identified during a study of cytomegalovirus exposure and HLA in healthy donors. PCR employed 60 Vbeta and 13 Jbeta primers. Here immunoSEQ multiplex PCR was the method, and the copy in TCRdb shows in-frame clones only, minus some. The sample holds approximately 190,000 clones, 70% seen once. The CDR3 sequence is 17 residues long. Germline V lookup: CDR1 MGHRA, CDR2 YSYEKL. With 2 bases removed from V and 6 bases from J, the gap between germline ends came to 19 bases. The sample was PBMCs. The sequence came from a man aged 35-49 years in good health and CMV-seropositive. The rearrangement links TRBV4-1 to TRBJ2-2; a weak D match, TRBD2 (6 bases). The CDR3 DNA is TGCGCCAGCAGCCAACAGGGTAGTTCGGGAGCGCCCGGGGAGCTGTTTTTT. Amino acids: CASSQQGSSGAPGELFF.